These 6 T cell receptor beta chains were sequenced from one sample in a study of T cell responses to AZD1222 COVID-19 vaccine (dated by TCRdb to 2020 to 2022). The time point label on this specimen signifies: baseline before first vaccination. The receptor library was made with the immunoSEQ multiplex PCR assay. Here the immuneACCESS table is served through TCRdb, limited to in-frame sequences with V and J called. Missing clones are a known gap in these copies; in checked studies unresolved V genes cover under half, and the rest lacks a known reason. The sample table shows 110,000 to 150,000 clones, and over 75% are seen once. Clones ranked in the top ten supply 1.5% to 2% of the sample. The specimen was peripheral blood, collected on day 0 of AZD1222 vaccination. These receptor sequences come from an adult in good health.

The chain carries TRBV21-1 and TRBJ2-7; the D call in the table, TRBD1, was not verified against the DNA. TRBV21-1 is a pseudogene locus. The CDR3 contains 15 residues. This CDR3 reads CASSKEDRGPGEQYF. CDR3 sequence (DNA): TGTGCCAGCAGCAAAGAAGACAGGGGGCCCGGAGAGCAGTACTTC.

V and J are TRBV15 and TRBJ2-1, with 10 bases aligning to TRBD1. Germline CDR1 is LNHNV and CDR2 is YYDKDF (reference sequence). The CDR3 length is 17 residues. V was pared by 0 bases and J by 5 bases, with 7 bases of the junction left unmatched. CDR3 sequence: CATSRDLGGTGDNEQFF. Here the CDR3 DNA reads TGTGCCACCAGCAGAGACCTAGGGGGGACAGGGGACAATGAGCAGTTCTTC.

A single count supports this clone. V gene TRBV7-3 combines with J gene TRBJ1-2, with TRBD1 matching 8 bases. There are 15 residues in the CDR3. J was trimmed by 7 bases and V by 1 base; bases with no gene match: 8. The germline V gene encodes CDR1 SGHTA and CDR2 FQGTGA. In nucleotides, the CDR3 is TGTGCCAGCAGCTTAAGCGGACAGGGAGGCTCTGGCTACACCTTC. It yields the protein CASSLSGQGGSGYTF.

This chain joins TRBV19 and TRBJ2-7, with 7 bases that match TRBD1. The J segment lost 1 base and the V segment lost 11 bases, leaving 32 bases of the junction unmatched. This CDR3 contains 21 residues. Germline CDR1 LNHDA, CDR2 SQIVND (reference sequence). In DNA form, the CDR3 reads TGTGCCCCTAGAAGGGGTACCGGTCCGAACGGACAGGCGTTTACATCCTACGAGCAGTACTTC. Protein: CAPRRGTGPNGQAFTSYEQYF.

The CDR3: CASGSAGGQGEQFF. CDR3 sequence (DNA): TGTGCAAGCGGGTCAGCGGGGGGGCAAGGTGAGCAGTTCTTC. The chain carries TRBV6-5 and TRBJ2-1; TRBD2 matches 10 bases. CDR3 length: 14 residues. From germline, CDR1 is MNHEY and CDR2 SVGAGI.

The chain uses TRBV5-6 and TRBJ1-3; D is unclear. Germline assignment: CDR1 SGHDT and CDR2 YYEEEE. Trimming removed 1 base at V and 4 bases at J, with 18 bases between. The length of the CDR3 is 17 residues. The CDR3 here is CASSLRDYGLRGNTIYF. The DNA for the CDR3 is TGTGCCAGCAGCTTGCGGGATTATGGGCTCAGGGGAAACACCATATATTTT.